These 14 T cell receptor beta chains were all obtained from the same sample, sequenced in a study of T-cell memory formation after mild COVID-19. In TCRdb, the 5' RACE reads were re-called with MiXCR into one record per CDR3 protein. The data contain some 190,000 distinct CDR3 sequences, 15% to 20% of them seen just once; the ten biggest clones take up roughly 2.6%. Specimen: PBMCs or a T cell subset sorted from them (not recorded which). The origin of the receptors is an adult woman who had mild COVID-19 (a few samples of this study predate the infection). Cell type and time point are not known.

DNA for the CDR3: TGTGCCAGCAGTTTCAGGCTCGGGCGCCGGGACCGGGCTTTCTTT. It specifies CASSFRLGRRDRAFF. This sequence joins TRBV12-3 or TRBV12-4 and TRBJ1-1, with D perhaps TRBD1 (5 bases). Trimming pared 3 bases from V and 11 bases from J, leaving 22 bases between. The CDR3 length is 15 residues.

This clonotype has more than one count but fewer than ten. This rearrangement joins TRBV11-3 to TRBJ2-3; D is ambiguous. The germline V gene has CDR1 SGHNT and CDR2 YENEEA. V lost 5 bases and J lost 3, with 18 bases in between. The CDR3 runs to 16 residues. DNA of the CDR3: TGTGCCAGCAGCCTAAGTGACGCGCCCCGGACAGATACGCAGTATTTT. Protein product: CASSLSDAPRTDTQYF. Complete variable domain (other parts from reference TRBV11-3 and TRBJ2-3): EAGVVQSPRYKIIEKKQPVAFWCNPISGHNTLYWYLQNLGQGPELLIRYENEEAVDDSQLPKDRFSAERLKGVDSTLKIQPAELGDSAVYLCASSLSDAPRTDTQYFGPGTRLTVL.

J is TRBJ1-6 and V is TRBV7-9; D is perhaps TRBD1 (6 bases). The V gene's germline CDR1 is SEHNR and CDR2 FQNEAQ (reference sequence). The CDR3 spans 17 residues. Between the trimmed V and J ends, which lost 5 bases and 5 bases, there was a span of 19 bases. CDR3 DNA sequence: TGTGCCAGCAGCGTCGGTGGGACACTCGTCGATAATTCACCCCTCCACTTT. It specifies CASSVGGTLVDNSPLHF.

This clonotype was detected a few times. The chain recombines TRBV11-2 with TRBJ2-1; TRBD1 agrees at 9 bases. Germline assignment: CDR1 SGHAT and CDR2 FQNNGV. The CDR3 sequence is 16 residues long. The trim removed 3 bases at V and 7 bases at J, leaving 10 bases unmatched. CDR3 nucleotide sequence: TGTGCCAGCAGCTTCAGCGAAAGGACAGGGGTTAATGAGCAGTTCTTC. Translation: CASSFSERTGVNEQFF.

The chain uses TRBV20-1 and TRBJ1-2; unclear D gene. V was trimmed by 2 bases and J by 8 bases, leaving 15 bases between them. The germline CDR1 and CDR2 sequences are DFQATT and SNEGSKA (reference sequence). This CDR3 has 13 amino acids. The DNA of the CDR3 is TGCAGTGCTAGAACCGTCCTCCTCACGGGCTACACCTTC. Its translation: CSARTVLLTGYTF.

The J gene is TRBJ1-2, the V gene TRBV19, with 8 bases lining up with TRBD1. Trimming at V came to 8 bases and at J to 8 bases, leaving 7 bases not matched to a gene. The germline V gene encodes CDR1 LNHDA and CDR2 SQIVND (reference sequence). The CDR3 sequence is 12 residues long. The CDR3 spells CASRPGGGGYTF. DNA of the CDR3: TGTGCCAGTCGCCCAGGGGGCGGCGGCTACACCTTC.

In DNA, the CDR3 is TGTGCCAGCAGCTTGGAGGCGAGTAACACCGGGGAGCTGTTTTTT. Translating gives CASSLEASNTGELFF. The V gene is TRBV5-5, the J gene TRBJ2-2; D call uncertain. Between the trimmed V and J ends, which lost 0 bases and 2 bases, there was a span of 8 bases. The CDR3 is made up of 15 amino acids. Germline V gives CDR1 SGHKS, CDR2 YYEKEE (reference sequence).

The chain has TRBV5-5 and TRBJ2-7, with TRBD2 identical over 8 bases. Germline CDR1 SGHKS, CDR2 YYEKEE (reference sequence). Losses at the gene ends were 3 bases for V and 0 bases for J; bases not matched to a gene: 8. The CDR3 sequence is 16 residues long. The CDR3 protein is CASSSQLAASSYEQYF. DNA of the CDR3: TGTGCCAGCAGCTCCCAACTAGCGGCTAGCTCCTACGAGCAGTACTTC.

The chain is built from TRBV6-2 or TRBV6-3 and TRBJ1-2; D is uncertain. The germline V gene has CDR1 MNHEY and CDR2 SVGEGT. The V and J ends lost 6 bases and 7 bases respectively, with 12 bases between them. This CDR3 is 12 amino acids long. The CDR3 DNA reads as TGTGCCAGCAGCCCAAGGTGGAGTGGCTACACCTTC. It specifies CASSPRWSGYTF.

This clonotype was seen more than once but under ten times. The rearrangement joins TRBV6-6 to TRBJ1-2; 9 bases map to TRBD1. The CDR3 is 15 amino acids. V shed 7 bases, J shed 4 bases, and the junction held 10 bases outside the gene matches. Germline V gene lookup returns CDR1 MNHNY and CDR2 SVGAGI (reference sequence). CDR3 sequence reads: CASTPGQGVLYGYTF. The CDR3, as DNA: TGTGCCAGCACTCCGGGACAGGGAGTTCTCTATGGCTACACCTTC.

CDR3 nucleotides: TGTGCCATCAGTTGGGACGCTACTGAAGCTTTCTTT. Amino acid sequence: CAISWDATEAFF. V usage is TRBV10-3 and J usage is TRBJ1-1, with a tentative D call TRBD1 (5 bases). V was shortened by 5 bases and J by 5 bases, with 9 bases between the two germline ends. Per the germline V gene, CDR1 is ENHRY and CDR2 is SYGVKD. There are 12 residues in the CDR3.

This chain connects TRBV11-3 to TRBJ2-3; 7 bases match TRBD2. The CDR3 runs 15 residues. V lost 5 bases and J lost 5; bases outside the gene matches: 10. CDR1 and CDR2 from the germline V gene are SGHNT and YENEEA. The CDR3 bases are TGTGCCAGCAGCCCAGTAGCGGGCGCGATAGATACGCAGTATTTT. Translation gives CASSPVAGAIDTQYF.

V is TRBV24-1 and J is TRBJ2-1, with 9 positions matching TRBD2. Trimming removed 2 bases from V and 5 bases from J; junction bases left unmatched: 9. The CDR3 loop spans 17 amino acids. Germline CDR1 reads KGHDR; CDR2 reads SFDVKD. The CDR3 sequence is CATSDSSIAGAHNEQFF. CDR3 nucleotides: TGTGCCACCAGTGATTCGAGTATAGCGGGGGCCCACAATGAGCAGTTCTTC.

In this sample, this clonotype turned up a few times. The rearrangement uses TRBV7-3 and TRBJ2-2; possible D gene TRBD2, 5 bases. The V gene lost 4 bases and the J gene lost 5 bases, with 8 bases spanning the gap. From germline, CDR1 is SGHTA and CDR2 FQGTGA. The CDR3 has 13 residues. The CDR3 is CASSSGKTGELFF. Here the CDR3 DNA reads TGTGCCAGCAGCTCCGGGAAAACCGGGGAGCTGTTTTTT.